This is a list of T cell receptor beta chains from one sample in a study of shared clonotypes between healthy human individuals. Generated by immunoSEQ multiplex PCR, the TCRdb table keeps only in-frame clones and is missing some. The table lists around 1.4 million clones, 98% of them singletons, with about 0.34% in the top ten. Sequences were obtained from naive CD4+ T cells sorted from blood. These receptors were obtained from a man between 25 and 39 years old in good health. CDR3s include the opening cysteine and the closing phenylalanine or tryptophan. D genes are given only for firm matches. Clone size appears in some rows only: once, few, many, or a class for an expanded clone.

>TRBJ2-3|TRBV10-1|-|-
TGCGCCAGCAGTCAGTCTAGCTCGGACACAGATACGCAGTATTTT
CASSQSSSDTDTQYF
>TRBJ2-7|TRBV19|once|-
TGTGCCAGTAGGAAGACAGGGGAGGGCTACGAGCAGTACTTC
CASRKTGEGYEQYF
>TRBJ2-5|TRBV9|-|-
TGTGCCAGCAGCGTAGCTCTCCAGGGTTCCCAAGAGACCCAGTACTTC
CASSVALQGSQETQYF
>TRBJ2-1|TRBV7-6|-|TRBD2
TGTGCCAGCAGCTCAACTAGCGGCGTAGGGTACAATGAGCAGTTCTTC
CASSSTSGVGYNEQFF
>TRBJ2-7|TRBV10-3|once|TRBD1
TGTGCCATCGGGAAGGGCCAAGGAGGACAGGGGGTCGACGAGCAGTACTTC
CAIGKGQGGQGVDEQYF
>TRBJ1-5|TRBV15|-|TRBD1
TGTGCCACCAGCAGTTGGGACAGAAGCAATCAGCCCCAGCATTTT
CATSSWDRSNQPQHF
>TRBJ2-7|TRBV27|-|TRBD2
TGTGCCAGCAGTTCCGGGACTAGCGGGCAGTACTTC
CASSSGTSGQYF
>TRBJ2-3|TRBV7-9|-|-
TGTGCCAGCAGCCCATTTTCCCAGGTAACAGATACGCAGTATTTT
CASSPFSQVTDTQYF
>TRBJ2-1|TRBV28|-|TRBD2
TGTGCCAGCAGTTCCCAGGCGGCTAGCGGGAGTCAGGATGAGCAGTTCTTC
CASSSQAASGSQDEQFF
>TRBJ2-1|TRBV28|-|-
TGTGCCAGCAGTTTATTAGGGGATGAGCAGTTCTTC
CASSLLGDEQFF
>TRBJ2-7|TRBV7-9|-|-
TGTGCCAGCAGCCCTTTGGTACAACGAACCTACGAGCAGTACTTC
CASSPLVQRTYEQYF
>TRBJ2-7|TRBV5-4|-|TRBD2
TGTGCCAGCAGCAAGGGACTAGCGGGAGAGAGCTCCTACGAGCAGTACTTC
CASSKGLAGESSYEQYF
>TRBJ2-3|TRBV7-9|-|-
TGTGCCAGTACAGATACGCAGTATTTT
CASTDTQYF
>TRBJ1-4|TRBV6-1|-|TRBD1
TGTGCCAGCAGTACAGGGGGCGCGTATGAAAAACTGTTTTTT
CASSTGGAYEKLFF
>TRBJ1-5|TRBV11-2|once|-
TGTGCCAGCAGCTTAGGCAGGGTTAATCAGCCCCAGCATTTT
CASSLGRVNQPQHF
>TRBJ1-5|TRBV28|-|-
TGTGCCAGCAGTTTACTCGGGCCTCAGCCCCAGCATTTT
CASSLLGPQPQHF
>TRBJ2-3|TRBV28|-|-
TGTGCCAGCAGTTTACATGGCAGGGCGGGTACAGATACGCAGTATTTT
CASSLHGRAGTDTQYF
>TRBJ2-1|TRBV7-9|-|TRBD2
TGTGCCAGCAGCCCGGGACTAGCGGGTAACAATGAGCAGTTCTTC
CASSPGLAGNNEQFF
>TRBJ2-3|TRBV27|-|-
TGTGCCAGCAGTCTGCTGGCGGCAAAAGACATCCCAGATACGCAGTATTTT
CASSLLAAKDIPDTQYF
>TRBJ2-4|TRBV7-2|-|TRBD2
TGTGCCAGCACCCGGGAGGGCCTGGGCAAAAACATTCAGTACTTC
CASTREGLGKNIQYF
>TRBJ2-1|TRBV9|-|TRBD2
TGTGCCAGCAGCGTACTAGCGGGAGGGAGCTTACGACAGGGTTACAACAATGAGCAGTTCTTC
CASSVLAGGSLRQGYNNEQFF
>TRBJ2-2|TRBV28|-|-
TGTGCCAGCAGTTCCGGGTCAACCGGGGAGCTGTTTTTT
CASSSGSTGELFF
>TRBJ1-1|TRBV4-3|-|-
TGCGCCAGCAGCCACCGGGACGACAAGAACACTGAAGCTTTCTTT
CASSHRDDKNTEAFF
>TRBJ2-2|TRBV25-1|-|TRBD1
TGTGCCAGCAGTGGGACAGGGGGCCGGGGCACCGGGGAGCTGTTTTTT
CASSGTGGRGTGELFF
>TRBJ2-2|TRBV7-9|-|-
TGTGCCAGCAGCCAGCCCCCTACAGTACCTTCGAACACCGGGGAGCTGTTTTTT
CASSQPPTVPSNTGELFF
>TRBJ2-1|TRBV7-9|-|TRBD2
TGTGCCAGCAGCTTAGATGGCGGGACTAAAAATGAGCAGTTCTTC
CASSLDGGTKNEQFF
>TRBJ2-7|TRBV28|-|-
TGTGCCAGCACCGATGGGTGGTCCTACGAGCAGTACTTC
CASTDGWSYEQYF
>TRBJ2-5|TRBV5-1|-|-
TGCGCCAGCAGCTTGGTCAACCAAGAGACCCAGTACTTC
CASSLVNQETQYF
>TRBJ2-3|TRBV18|-|-
TGTGCCAGCTCAGGTCCCAGTGGAAGGGGCACAGATACGCAGTATTTT
CASSGPSGRGTDTQYF
>TRBJ2-1|TRBV27|-|TRBD2
TGTGCCAGCAGTCCCCTTGGGCTAGCGGGAGACGAGTACAATGAGCAGTTCTTC
CASSPLGLAGDEYNEQFF
>TRBJ1-1|TRBV25-1|-|TRBD1
TGTGCCAGCACTCGTGGGGGGCCAGGGGGAGGTTACACTGAAGCTTTCTTT
CASTRGGPGGGYTEAFF
>TRBJ2-3|TRBV7-9|-|-
TGTGCCAGCAGCTTGAGCACAGATACGCAGTATTTT
CASSLSTDTQYF
>TRBJ2-4|TRBV7-9|-|-
TGTGCCAGCAGCTTAGGCGAGAAAAACATTCAGTACTTC
CASSLGEKNIQYF
>TRBJ2-7|TRBV7-8|-|-
TGTGCCAGCAGCTTAGTCAGGATTGCCTACGAGCAGTACTTC
CASSLVRIAYEQYF
>TRBJ2-5|TRBV7-9|-|TRBD2
TGTGCCAGCAGCTTAGACCTAGCGGGTAGCAACCAAGAGACCCAGTACTTC
CASSLDLAGSNQETQYF
>TRBJ1-3|TRBV5-4|-|-
TGTGCCAGCAGCTTCCAGTCTGGAAACACCATATATTTT
CASSFQSGNTIYF
>TRBJ2-3|TRBV7-9|-|-
TGTGCCAGCATCCCAACTCGGACAGGCACAGATACGCAGTATTTT
CASIPTRTGTDTQYF
>TRBJ2-7|TRBV18|-|-
TGTGCCAGCTCACCACGGTCCGGGTCTTTTAACGAGCAGTACTTC
CASSPRSGSFNEQYF
>TRBJ2-5|TRBV18|-|-
TGTGCCAGCTCCCTGAACCATGGGGGGCCTGATGAGACCCAGTACTTC
CASSLNHGGPDETQYF
>TRBJ2-2|TRBV9|-|-
TGTGCCAGCAGCGTAGGGGCAGGTCCCACCGGGGAGCTGTTTTTT
CASSVGAGPTGELFF
>TRBJ1-2|TRBV5-1|-|-
TGCGCCAGCAGCTTGGGGGCGGATTATGGCTACACCTTC
CASSLGADYGYTF
>TRBJ1-3|TRBV5-4|once|-
TGTGCCAGCAGCACGGACTCTGGAAACACCATATATTTT
CASSTDSGNTIYF
>TRBJ2-1|TRBV7-2|-|-
TGTGCCAGCAGCTTAAGTAATGGGCCGTACAATGAGCAGTTCTTC
CASSLSNGPYNEQFF
>TRBJ1-3|TRBV11-2|-|TRBD1
TGTGCCAGCAGCTTGAGGACAGGGTACTCTGGAAACACCATATATTTT
CASSLRTGYSGNTIYF
>TRBJ1-2|TRBV2|once|-
TGTGCCAGCAGTCCGACATCAGGGGATACCTATGGCTACACCTTC
CASSPTSGDTYGYTF
>TRBJ1-2|TRBV5-1|-|-
TGCGCCAGCAGCTTGGGGTCCCCCCCCGCAGGTCCTAATGGCTACACCTTC
CASSLGSPPAGPNGYTF
>TRBJ2-2|TRBV5-5|-|-
TGTGCCAGCAGCTTTTTGGGGGAGCCGAACACCGGGGAGCTGTTTTTT
CASSFLGEPNTGELFF
>TRBJ2-5|TRBV5-5|once|-
TGTGCCAGCAGCACCGCGAACAGGGAAGAGACCCAGTACTTC
CASSTANREETQYF
>TRBJ2-3|TRBV18|-|TRBD2
TGTGCCAGCTCACTACTGACTGGGCAGCGGGGATGGGATACGCAGTATTTT
CASSLLTGQRGWDTQYF
>TRBJ2-5|TRBV19|-|TRBD1
TGTGCCAGTAGTACGCACAGGGGGCCGGAGACCCAGTACTTC
CASSTHRGPETQYF
>TRBJ1-1|TRBV7-8|-|-
TGTGCCACCTCCACTAACACTGAAGCTTTCTTT
CATSTNTEAFF
>TRBJ2-7|TRBV30|-|TRBD2
TGTGCCTGGAGTGTTCGTAGCGGGAGAGGGTACGAGCAGTACTTC
CAWSVRSGRGYEQYF
>TRBJ2-4|TRBV7-2|-|TRBD2
TGTGCCAGCAGCTTAGGTCCTAGCGGGGCGAACATTCAGTACTTC
CASSLGPSGANIQYF
>TRBJ1-4|TRBV2|-|-
TGTGCCAGCAACGGTAATGAAAAACTGTTTTTT
CASNGNEKLFF
>TRBJ2-7|TRBV4-2|-|-
TGTGCCAGCAGCCAAGATCGAGGGAACGAGCAGTACTTC
CASSQDRGNEQYF
>TRBJ2-2|TRBV19|-|TRBD1
TGTGCCAGTAGTACCCGGACAGGGCGGAACACCGGGGAGCTGTTTTTT
CASSTRTGRNTGELFF
>TRBJ2-7|TRBV18|-|-
TGTGCCAGCTCGATGGGACATCTCTACGAGCAGTACTTC
CASSMGHLYEQYF
>TRBJ1-1|TRBV7-7|-|-
TGTGCTAGCAGCGAATCAGAGAACACTGAAGCTTTCTTT
CASSESENTEAFF
>TRBJ1-1|TRBV7-3|-|-
TGTGCCAGCAGCTTAATTTCCGGGGGCACTGAAGCTTTCTTT
CASSLISGGTEAFF